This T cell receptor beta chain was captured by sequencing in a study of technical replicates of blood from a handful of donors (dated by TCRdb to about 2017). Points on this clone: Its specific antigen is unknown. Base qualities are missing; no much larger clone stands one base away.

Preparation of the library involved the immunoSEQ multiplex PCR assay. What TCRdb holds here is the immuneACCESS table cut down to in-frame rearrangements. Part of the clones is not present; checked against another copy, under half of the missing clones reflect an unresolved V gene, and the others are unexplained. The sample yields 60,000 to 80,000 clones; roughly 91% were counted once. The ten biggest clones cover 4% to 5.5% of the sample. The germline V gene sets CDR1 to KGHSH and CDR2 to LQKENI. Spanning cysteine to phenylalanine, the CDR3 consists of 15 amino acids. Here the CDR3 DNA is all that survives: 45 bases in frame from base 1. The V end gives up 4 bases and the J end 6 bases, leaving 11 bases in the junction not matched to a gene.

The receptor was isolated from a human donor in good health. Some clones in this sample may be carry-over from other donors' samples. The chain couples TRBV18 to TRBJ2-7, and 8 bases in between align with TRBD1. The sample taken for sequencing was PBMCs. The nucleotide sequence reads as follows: TGTGCCAGCTCACAAGACAGGGGACCCATCGGCGAGCAGTACTTC. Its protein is CASSQDRGPIGEQYF.